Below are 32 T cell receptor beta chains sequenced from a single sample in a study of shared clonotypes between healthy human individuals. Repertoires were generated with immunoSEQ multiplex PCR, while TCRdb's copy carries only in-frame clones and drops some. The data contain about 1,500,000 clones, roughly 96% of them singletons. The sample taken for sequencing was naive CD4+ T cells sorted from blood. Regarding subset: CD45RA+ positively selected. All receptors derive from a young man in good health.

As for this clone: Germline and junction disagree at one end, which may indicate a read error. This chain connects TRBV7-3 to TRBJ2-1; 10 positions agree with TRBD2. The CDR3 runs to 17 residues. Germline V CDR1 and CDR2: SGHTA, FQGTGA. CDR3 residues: CASSLTPSGSSYNEQFF. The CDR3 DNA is TGTGCCAGCAGCCTAACGCCTAGCGGGAGCTCCTACAATGAGCAGTTCTTC.

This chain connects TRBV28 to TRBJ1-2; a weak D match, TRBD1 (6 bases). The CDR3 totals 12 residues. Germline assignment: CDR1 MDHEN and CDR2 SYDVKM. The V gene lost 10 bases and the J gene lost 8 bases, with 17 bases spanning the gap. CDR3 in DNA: TGTGCCACCGGAGGGACATCGCGGGGCTACACCTTC. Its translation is CATGGTSRGYTF.

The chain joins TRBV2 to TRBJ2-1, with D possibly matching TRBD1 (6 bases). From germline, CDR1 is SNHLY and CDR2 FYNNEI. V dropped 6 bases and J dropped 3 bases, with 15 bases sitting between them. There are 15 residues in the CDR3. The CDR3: CASRAGTLNYNEQFF. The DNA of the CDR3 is TGTGCCAGCAGGGCCGGGACACTAAACTACAATGAGCAGTTCTTC.

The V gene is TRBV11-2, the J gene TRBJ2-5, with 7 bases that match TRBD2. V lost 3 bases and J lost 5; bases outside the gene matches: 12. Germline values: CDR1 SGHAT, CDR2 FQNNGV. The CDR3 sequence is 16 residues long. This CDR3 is CASSFLAGVASETQYF. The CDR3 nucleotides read TGTGCCAGCAGCTTTTTGGCGGGAGTGGCGAGTGAGACCCAGTACTTC. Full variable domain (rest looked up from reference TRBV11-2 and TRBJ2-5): EAGVAQSPRYKIIEKRQSVAFWCNPISGHATLYWYQQILGQGPKLLIQFQNNGVVDDSQLPKDRFSAERLKGVDSTLKIQPAKLEDSAVYLCASSFLAGVASETQYFGPGTRLLVL.

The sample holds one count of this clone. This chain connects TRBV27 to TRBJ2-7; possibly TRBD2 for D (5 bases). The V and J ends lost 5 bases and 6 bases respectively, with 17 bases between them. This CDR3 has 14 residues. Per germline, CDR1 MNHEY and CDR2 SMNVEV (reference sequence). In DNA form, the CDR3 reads TGTGCCAGCAGTACCTGGGCCCCCCGGGGCGAGCAGTACTTC. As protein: CASSTWAPRGEQYF.

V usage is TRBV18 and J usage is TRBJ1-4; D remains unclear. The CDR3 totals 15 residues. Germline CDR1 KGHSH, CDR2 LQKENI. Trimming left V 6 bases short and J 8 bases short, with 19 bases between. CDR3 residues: CASSDRDLTREKLFF. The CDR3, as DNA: TGTGCCAGCTCGGATCGGGATCTTACTCGGGAAAAACTGTTTTTT.

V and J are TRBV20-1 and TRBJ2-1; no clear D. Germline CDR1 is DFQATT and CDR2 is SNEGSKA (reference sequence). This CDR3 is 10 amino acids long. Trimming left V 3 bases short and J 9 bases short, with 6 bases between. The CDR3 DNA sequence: TGCAGTGCTAGCTTGATTGAGCAGTTCTTC. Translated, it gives CSASLIEQFF.

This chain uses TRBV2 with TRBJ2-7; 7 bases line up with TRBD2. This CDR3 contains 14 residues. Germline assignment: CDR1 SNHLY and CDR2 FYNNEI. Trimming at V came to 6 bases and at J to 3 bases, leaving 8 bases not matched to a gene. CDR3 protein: CASSSGEGGYEQYF. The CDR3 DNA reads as TGTGCCAGCAGCTCCGGGGAGGGAGGCTACGAGCAGTACTTC. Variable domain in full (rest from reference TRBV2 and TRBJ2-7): EPEVTQTPSHQVTQMGQEVILRCVPISNHLYFYWYRQILGQKVEFLVSFYNNEISEKSEIFDDQFSVERPDGSNFTLKIRSTKLEDSAMYFCASSSGEGGYEQYFGPGTRLTVT.

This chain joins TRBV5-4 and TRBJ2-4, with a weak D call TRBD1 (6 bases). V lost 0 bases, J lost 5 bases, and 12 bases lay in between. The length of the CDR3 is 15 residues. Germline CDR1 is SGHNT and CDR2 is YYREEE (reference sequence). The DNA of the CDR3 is TGTGCCAGCAGCTTGGAACCAGGGGCCCAAAACATTCAGTACTTC. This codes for CASSLEPGAQNIQYF.

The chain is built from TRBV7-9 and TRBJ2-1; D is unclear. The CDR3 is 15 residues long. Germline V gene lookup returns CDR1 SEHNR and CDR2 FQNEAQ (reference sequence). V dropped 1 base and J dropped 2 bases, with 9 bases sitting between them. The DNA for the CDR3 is TGTGCCAGCAGCTTAGGTACCCTCGCCTACAATGAGCAGTTCTTC. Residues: CASSLGTLAYNEQFF.

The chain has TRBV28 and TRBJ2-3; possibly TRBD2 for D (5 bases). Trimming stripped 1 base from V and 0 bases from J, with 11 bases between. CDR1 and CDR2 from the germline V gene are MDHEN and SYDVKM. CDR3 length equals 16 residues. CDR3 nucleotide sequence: TGTGCCAGCAGTTTATTACGGGGTCTCAGCACAGATACGCAGTATTTT. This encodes CASSLLRGLSTDTQYF.

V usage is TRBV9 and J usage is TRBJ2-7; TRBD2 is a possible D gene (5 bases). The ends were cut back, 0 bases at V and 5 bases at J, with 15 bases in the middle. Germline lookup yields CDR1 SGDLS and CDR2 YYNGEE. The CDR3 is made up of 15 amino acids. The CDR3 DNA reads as TGTGCCAGCAGCGTAGAGGGAGTCGCGCCTAACGAGCAGTACTTC. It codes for CASSVEGVAPNEQYF.

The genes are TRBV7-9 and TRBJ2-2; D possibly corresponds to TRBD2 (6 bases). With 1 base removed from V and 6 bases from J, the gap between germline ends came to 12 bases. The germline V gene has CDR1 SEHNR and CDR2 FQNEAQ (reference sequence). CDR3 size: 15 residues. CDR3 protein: CASSLGREDPGELFF. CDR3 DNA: TGTGCCAGCAGCTTAGGCAGGGAGGACCCCGGGGAGCTGTTTTTT.

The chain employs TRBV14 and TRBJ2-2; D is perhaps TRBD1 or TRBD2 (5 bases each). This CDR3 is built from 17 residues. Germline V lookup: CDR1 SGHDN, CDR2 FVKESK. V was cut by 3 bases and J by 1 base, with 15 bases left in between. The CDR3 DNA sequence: TGTGCCAGCAGCCATCCGCCGGGACGGCAGAACACCGGGGAGCTGTTTTTT. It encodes CASSHPPGRQNTGELFF.

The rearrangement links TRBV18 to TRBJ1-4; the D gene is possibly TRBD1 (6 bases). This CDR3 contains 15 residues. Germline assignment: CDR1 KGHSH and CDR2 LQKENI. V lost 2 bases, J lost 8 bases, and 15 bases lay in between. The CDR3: CASSPKNRDEEKLFF. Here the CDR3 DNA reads TGTGCCAGCTCACCAAAGAACAGGGACGAGGAAAAACTGTTTTTT.

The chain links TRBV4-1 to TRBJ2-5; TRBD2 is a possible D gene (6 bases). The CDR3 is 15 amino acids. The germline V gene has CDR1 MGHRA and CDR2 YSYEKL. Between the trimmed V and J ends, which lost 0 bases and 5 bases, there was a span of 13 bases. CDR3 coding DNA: TGCGCCAGCAGCCAAGATAGGGCAGGGAGGGAGACCCAGTACTTC. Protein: CASSQDRAGRETQYF.

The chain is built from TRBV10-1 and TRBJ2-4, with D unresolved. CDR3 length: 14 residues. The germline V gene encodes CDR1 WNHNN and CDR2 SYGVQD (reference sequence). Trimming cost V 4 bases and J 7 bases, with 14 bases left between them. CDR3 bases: TGCGCCAGCAGTGGCTTCTCAACCGGGAACATTCAGTACTTC. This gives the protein CASSGFSTGNIQYF.

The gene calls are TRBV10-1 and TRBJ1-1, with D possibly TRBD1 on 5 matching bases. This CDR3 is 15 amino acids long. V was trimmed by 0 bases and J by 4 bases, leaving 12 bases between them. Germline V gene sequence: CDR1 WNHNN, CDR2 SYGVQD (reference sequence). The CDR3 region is CASSESGAGITEAFF. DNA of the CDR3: TGCGCCAGCAGTGAGTCAGGGGCAGGGATCACTGAAGCTTTCTTT.

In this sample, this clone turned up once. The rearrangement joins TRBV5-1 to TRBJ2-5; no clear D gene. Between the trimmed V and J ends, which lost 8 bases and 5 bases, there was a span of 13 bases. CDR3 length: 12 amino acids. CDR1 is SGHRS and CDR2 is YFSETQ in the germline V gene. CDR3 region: CARPDRWETQYF. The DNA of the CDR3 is TGCGCCAGGCCCGACCGGTGGGAGACCCAGTACTTC.

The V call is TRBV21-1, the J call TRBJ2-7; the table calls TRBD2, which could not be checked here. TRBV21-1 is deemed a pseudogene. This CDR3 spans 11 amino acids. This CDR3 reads CASSPTYEQYF. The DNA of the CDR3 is TGTGCCAGCAGCCCTACCTACGAGCAGTACTTC.

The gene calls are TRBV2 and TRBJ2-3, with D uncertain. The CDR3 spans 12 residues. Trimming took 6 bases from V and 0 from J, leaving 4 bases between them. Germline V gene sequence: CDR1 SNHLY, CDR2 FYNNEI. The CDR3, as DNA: TGTGCCAGCAGGAAAAGCACAGATACGCAGTATTTT. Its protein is CASRKSTDTQYF.

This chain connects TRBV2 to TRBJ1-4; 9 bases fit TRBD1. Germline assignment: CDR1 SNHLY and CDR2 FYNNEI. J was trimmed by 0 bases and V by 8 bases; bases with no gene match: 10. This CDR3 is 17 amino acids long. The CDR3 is CASRVGQGLATNEKLFF. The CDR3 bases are TGTGCCAGCCGGGTGGGACAGGGCCTTGCAACTAATGAAAAACTGTTTTTT.

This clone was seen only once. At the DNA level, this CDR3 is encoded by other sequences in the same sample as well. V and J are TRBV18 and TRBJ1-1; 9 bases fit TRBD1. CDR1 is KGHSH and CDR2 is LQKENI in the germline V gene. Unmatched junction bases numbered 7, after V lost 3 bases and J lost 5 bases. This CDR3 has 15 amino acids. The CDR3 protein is CASSPKQGARTEAFF. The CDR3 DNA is TGTGCCAGCTCACCGAAACAGGGGGCTAGGACTGAAGCTTTCTTT.

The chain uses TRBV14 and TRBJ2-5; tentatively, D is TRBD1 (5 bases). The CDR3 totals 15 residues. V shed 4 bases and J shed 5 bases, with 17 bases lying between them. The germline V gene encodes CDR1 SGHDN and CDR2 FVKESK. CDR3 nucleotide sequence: TGTGCCAGCAGCCCTCTAAGGGGTTTTTGGGAGACCCAGTACTTC. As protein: CASSPLRGFWETQYF.

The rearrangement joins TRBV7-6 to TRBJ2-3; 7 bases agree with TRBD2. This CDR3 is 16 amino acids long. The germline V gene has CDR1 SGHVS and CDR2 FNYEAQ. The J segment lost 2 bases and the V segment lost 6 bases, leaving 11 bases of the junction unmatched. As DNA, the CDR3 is TGTGCCAGCAGTCTAGGAGGGCGGGGGTACACAGATACGCAGTATTTT. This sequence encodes CASSLGGRGYTDTQYF.

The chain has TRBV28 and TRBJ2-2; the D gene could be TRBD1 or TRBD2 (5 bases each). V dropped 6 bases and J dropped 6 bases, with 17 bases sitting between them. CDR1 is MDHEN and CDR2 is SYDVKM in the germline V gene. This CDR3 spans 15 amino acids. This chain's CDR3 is CASSPGTSGAGELFF. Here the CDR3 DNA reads TGTGCCAGCAGCCCCGGGACCTCCGGGGCCGGGGAGCTGTTTTTT.

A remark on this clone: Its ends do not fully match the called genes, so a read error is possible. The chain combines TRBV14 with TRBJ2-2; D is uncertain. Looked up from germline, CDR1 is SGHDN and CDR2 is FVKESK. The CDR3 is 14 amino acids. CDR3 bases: TGTGCCAGCAACCAAAGTCGTTCCAGCGGGGAGCTGTTTTTT. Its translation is CASNQSRSSGELFF.

The DNA for the CDR3 is TGTGCCAGCAGTCAAGGGGTGGGGGGAAGCAATCAGCCCCAGCATTTT. Protein: CASSQGVGGSNQPQHF. This sequence joins TRBV7-9 and TRBJ1-5, with a weak D call TRBD1 (5 bases). From germline, CDR1 is SEHNR and CDR2 FQNEAQ (reference sequence). The CDR3 runs 16 residues. The germline V and J ends were trimmed by 6 bases and 1 base, with 16 bases remaining between them.

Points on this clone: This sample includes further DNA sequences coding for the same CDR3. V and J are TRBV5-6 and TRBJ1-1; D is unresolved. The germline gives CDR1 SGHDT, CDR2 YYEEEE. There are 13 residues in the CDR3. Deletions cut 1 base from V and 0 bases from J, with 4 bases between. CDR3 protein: CASSLSLNTEAFF. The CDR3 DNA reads TGTGCCAGCAGCTTGTCGCTGAACACTGAAGCTTTCTTT.

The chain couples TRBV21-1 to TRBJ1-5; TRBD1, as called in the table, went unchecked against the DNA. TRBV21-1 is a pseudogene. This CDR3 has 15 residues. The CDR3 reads CASSSRQGEDQPQHF. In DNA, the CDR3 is TGTGCCAGCAGCAGTAGACAGGGCGAGGATCAGCCCCAGCATTTT.

The CDR3 DNA reads as TGTGCCAGCAGTTTATGGGGACAGGTAATACCTGGGGCCAACGTCCTGACTTTC. Translation: CASSLWGQVIPGANVLTF. The chain combines TRBV27 with TRBJ2-6, with TRBD1 matching 8 bases. Germline V lookup: CDR1 MNHEY, CDR2 SMNVEV (reference sequence). The CDR3 loop spans 18 amino acids. Trimming cost V 1 base and J 2 bases; bases outside gene matches: 7.

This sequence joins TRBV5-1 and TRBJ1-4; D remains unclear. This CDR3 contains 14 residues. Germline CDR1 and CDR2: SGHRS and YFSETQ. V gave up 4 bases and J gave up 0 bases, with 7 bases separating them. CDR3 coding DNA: TGCGCCAGCAGCGCAGGTGCAACTAATGAAAAACTGTTTTTT. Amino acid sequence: CASSAGATNEKLFF.